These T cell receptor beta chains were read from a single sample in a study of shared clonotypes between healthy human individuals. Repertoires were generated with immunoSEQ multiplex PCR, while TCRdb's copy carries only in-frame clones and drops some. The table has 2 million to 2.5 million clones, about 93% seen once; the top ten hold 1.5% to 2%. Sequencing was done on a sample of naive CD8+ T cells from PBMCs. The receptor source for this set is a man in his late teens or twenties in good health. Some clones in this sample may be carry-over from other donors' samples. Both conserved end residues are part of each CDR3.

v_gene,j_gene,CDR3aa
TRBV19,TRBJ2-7,CASSIDGEYYEQYF
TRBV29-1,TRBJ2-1,CSGGTSGSSEQFF
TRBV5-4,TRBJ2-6,CASSLGHPSGANVLTF
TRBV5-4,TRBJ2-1,CASSLGVAGTYNEQFF
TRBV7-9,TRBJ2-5,CASSGRYQETQYF
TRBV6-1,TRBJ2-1,CASSADPRHYNEQFF
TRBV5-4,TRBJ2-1,CASSPTSGSSYNEQFF
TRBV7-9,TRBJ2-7,CASSPRTGSSYEQYF
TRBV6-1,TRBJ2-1,CASSPYRTDPNEQFF
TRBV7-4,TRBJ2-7,CASSPRDRDHEQYF
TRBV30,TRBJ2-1,CAWGRATEQFF
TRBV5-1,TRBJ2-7,CASSSAESEQYF
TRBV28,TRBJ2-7,CASSFSSRGIGEQYF
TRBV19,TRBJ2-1,CASSERTDQSYNEQFF
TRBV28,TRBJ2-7,CASSPNDPYEQYF
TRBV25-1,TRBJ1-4,CASSEGGTNEKLFF
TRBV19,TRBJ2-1,CASRAGTSPYNEQFF
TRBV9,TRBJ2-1,CASSVRGLGNEQFF
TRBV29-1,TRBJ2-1,CSVDNPPLEQFF
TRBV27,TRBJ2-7,CASSSTYEQYF
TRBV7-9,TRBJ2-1,CASSLDGLREQFF
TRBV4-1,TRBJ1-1,CASSRVSEGNTEAFF
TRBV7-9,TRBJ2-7,CASSLDSGRDEQYF
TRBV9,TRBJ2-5,CASSVYSSYQETQYF
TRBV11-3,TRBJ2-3,CASSPTGADTQYF
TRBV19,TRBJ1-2,CASSKWDRLNYGYTF
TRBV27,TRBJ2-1,CASSLSRTSEWVNEQFF
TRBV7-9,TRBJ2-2,CASIGTANTGELFF
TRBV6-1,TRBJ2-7,CASRGAILEQYF
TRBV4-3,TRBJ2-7,CASSQGRGTYEQYF
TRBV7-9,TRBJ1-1,CASSLVVANTEAFF
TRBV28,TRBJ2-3,CASSFRGGILTDTQYF
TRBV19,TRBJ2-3,CASSILDTQYF
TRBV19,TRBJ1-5,CASSPRLEGQPQHF
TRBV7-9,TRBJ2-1,CASRLDLNEQFF
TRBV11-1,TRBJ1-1,CASSPRDREGEAFF
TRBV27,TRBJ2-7,CASSLGQIGNEQYF
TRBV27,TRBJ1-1,CASSLVGIRNTEAFF
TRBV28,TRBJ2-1,CASSFLDGARNEQFF
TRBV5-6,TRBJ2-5,CASSSSLAGGMEETQYF
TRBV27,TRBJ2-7,CASSFTGTDSYEQYF
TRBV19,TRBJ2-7,CASSIGDRAIYEQYF
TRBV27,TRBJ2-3,CASSLRTMTLMDTQYF
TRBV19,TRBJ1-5,CASSTRQDFNQPQHF
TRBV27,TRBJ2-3,CASSFLLTGGTDTQYF
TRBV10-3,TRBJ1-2,CATLGADYTF
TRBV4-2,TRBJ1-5,CASSQPGLEQPQHF
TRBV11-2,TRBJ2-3,CASSAGLASTDTQYF
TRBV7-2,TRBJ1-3,CASSLGQNSGNTIYF
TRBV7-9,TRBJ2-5,CASSLALGRIQETQYF
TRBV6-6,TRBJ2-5,CASSYSPNPQETQYF
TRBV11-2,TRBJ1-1,CASSLWVRGRVTEAFF
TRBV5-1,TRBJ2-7,CASSIGTGEQYF